This T cell receptor beta chain appears in the sequencing data of a study of shared clonotypes between healthy human individuals (dated by TCRdb to about 2020). General notes on the study: Two women and a few men aged 18 to 49 years were included in the cohort. For each donor, CD4 naive and CD4 memory were each run on three plates, CD8 naive on two plates, and CD8 memory on one plate. Libraries were prepared and TCR repertoires were sequenced by different laboratories using diverse techniques, in order to increase sequencing depth and limit assay-specific biases. Between about 0.94 and 8.9 billion PBMCs per donor were obtained by leukapheresis. The study deeply sequenced blood TCR repertoires of roughly five healthy adults to estimate repertoire size and the extent of clonotype sharing between individuals.

Using the deep immunoSEQ assay, multiplex PCR amplified TCR CDR3 regions from genomic DNA. Genomic DNA extracted from each cell subset was distributed evenly over all wells of several immunoSEQ 96-well plates, and each plate served as one replicate. Each replicate PCR for sorted subsets received about 200 ng genomic DNA, equal to roughly 30,000 T cell genomes. The purified libraries were quantified using a Qubit 3.0 fluorometer, sized with a Bioanalyzer 2100, and then quantified again using the KAPA Library Quantification kit. Every immunoSEQ 96-well plate was sequenced on a dedicated single-read 150-cycle Illumina NextSeq 550 flow cell. The paper's processing steps were these. The immunoSEQ output contained only junctional sequences without quality scores, so filtering could not match that applied to full-length reads. To assign V/J genes and CDR3, sequences were annotated against IMGT germline references using PyIR, a Python wrapper for IgBLAST v1.9. Reads were filtered out if the reads had weak V/J assignments (E-value above 1e-6), no CDR3, stop codons, out-of-frame junctions, or ambiguous translated residues. V3J clonotypes were defined by identical inferred V gene, J gene, and CDR3 amino acid sequence. To compute the percentage overlap between repertoires, the number of shared unique clonotypes was divided by the size of the smaller repertoire. Repertoire richness was assessed with RTK rarefaction, the Chao1 estimator, and Recon v2.1 estimates of unobserved clonotypes. Generation probabilities for all TCRbeta clonotypes obtained by the gDNA method from a handful of donors were computed using OLGA. TCRdb provides this immuneACCESS table in a form limited to in-frame rearrangements. Some clones are lacking; in checked studies, under half of them reflect an unresolved V gene, and why the rest are absent is not known. That table gives V, J and clone size, and the DNA gave D and trimming. For this sample there are about 690,000 clones; about 90% appear just once. 34% of the sample is in the top ten clones.

Turning to this clone: Its cognate antigen has yet to be identified. No much larger clone exists at a distance of one base, and base qualities are not known.

Healthy HIV-negative adults with no recently reported acute infections or vaccinations were included as donors. Only Caucasian adults living in Nashville, Tennessee, USA were represented among the donors. CD8 memory samples were composed of magnetically selected CD45RO+ cells combined with CCR7-negative CD45RA+ effector memory (TemRA) cells. After blood collection by leukapheresis, PBMCs were isolated using Ficoll-Histopaque density gradient centrifugation and then cryopreserved in the vapor phase of liquid nitrogen. Purity and quantity of every magnetically sorted T cell population were checked by analytical flow cytometry. Genomic DNA was isolated from every sorted fraction and measured by UV absorbance on a Nanodrop 2000c. The CDR3 spans 18 residues, from the cysteine through the phenylalanine. This entry keeps only the CDR3 DNA: 54 bases, framed from base 1. Sequences SNHLY (CDR1) and FYNNEI (CDR2) are obtained from the germline V gene. At the junction V is shortened by 9 bases and J by 9 bases; bases outside the gene matches: 19.

The research as a whole found: Larger estimated clonotype richness was generally found for naive subsets than for memory subsets. Higher generation probabilities were observed for clonotypes shared by all four sorted-subset donors than for non-shared clonotypes. Rarefaction of sorted-subset datasets indicated incomplete sequencing despite the large sequencing depth. Because the study included a small number of donors, the genetic and exposure-history diversity represented was limited. Only blood was sampled, and tissue TCR repertoires likely differ from those in blood. Pairwise subsampling led to the expectation that sequencing depth would affect the degree of clonotype sharing among donors. Sharing across several donors was observed for around 5% of naive CD4, over 3% of naive CD8, over 2% of memory CD4, and around 0.42% of memory CD8 clonotypes.

Recombination joined TRBV2 with TRBJ2-1, with TRBD2 matching 14 junction bases. The material sequenced was memory CD8+ T cells from PBMCs. The cell subset or site label for this specimen denotes: CD45RO+ cells pooled with CCR7-negative TemRA cells. The receptor comes from a man between 18 and 29 years old in good health. Some clones in this sample may be carry-over from other donors' samples. The nucleotides are TGTGCCAGACCCGGGACTAGCGGGAGATTCCCCTCCCCGGGTGAGCAGTTCTTC. This yields the protein CARPGTSGRFPSPGEQFF.